What follows are 30 T cell receptor beta chains derived from one specimen sequenced in a study of T cells in Graves' hyperthyroidism and ophthalmopathy. RNA transcripts were the template for amplifying TCR beta CDR3 regions. HTBI primers were used for first-round RT-PCR of the TCR CDR3. MiXCR was run by TCRdb on the multiplex PCR reads, yielding one entry per CDR3 protein. The sample shows 500,000 or so distinct CDR3 sequences, around 16% of them seen only once. Sequenced sample: blood. The source of these receptors is a woman in her twenties or thirties with Graves' ophthalmopathy.

This clonotype was seen a handful of times. The chain is built from TRBV3-2 and TRBJ2-7. TRBV3-2 is designated a pseudogene. This CDR3 spans 15 amino acids. The CDR3 coding sequence is TGTGCCAGCAGCCAAGATCTCCCTACATGGTACGAGCAGTACTTC. This sequence encodes CASSQDLPTWYEQYF.

This clonotype showed up just a few times. The chain is built from TRBV20-1 and TRBJ2-7, with D perhaps being TRBD1 or TRBD2 (5 bases each). The CDR3 runs to 16 residues. Trimming cost V 1 base and J 6 bases, with 22 bases left between them. CDR1 DFQATT and CDR2 SNEGSKA come from the germline V gene (reference sequence). The DNA for the CDR3 is TGCAGTGCTAGAGGAATGGGACCTCGACCTGGTGCCGAGCAGTACTTC. Amino acids: CSARGMGPRPGAEQYF.

This clonotype showed up just a few times. This chain connects TRBV7-2 to TRBJ2-7; possibly TRBD1 for D (5 bases). CDR3 length equals 11 residues. In germline, CDR1 is SGHTA, CDR2 FQGNSA. Trimming removed 10 bases from V and 8 bases from J, with 15 bases in between. This chain's CDR3 is CATRLTGQQYF. The CDR3 coding sequence is TGTGCCACCCGCCTAACAGGTCAGCAGTACTTC.

The chain uses TRBV20-1 and TRBJ2-4; no clear D. The CDR3 is 16 amino acids. V lost 3 bases, J lost 2 bases, and 17 bases lay in between. The germline V gene has CDR1 DFQATT and CDR2 SNEGSKA (reference sequence). The CDR3 reads CSARTSRVDTKNIQYF. The CDR3 DNA is TGCAGTGCTAGGACAAGCCGAGTAGACACCAAAAACATTCAGTACTTC.

There are many counts of this clonotype. The chain recombines TRBV12-5 with TRBJ1-2; D remains unclear. This CDR3 region has 13 residues. Germline CDR1 and CDR2: LGHNT and FRNRAP. Trimming stripped 7 bases from V and 7 bases from J, with 16 bases between. The CDR3 DNA is TGTGCTAGTGCCCCACATACGGGGTCTGGCTACACCTTC. It is translated as CASAPHTGSGYTF.

The CDR3: CASSQDLFPRSSYNEQFF. As DNA, the CDR3 is TGCGCCAGCAGCCAAGATCTGTTTCCCCGGAGCTCCTACAATGAGCAGTTCTTC. The chain carries TRBV4-3 and TRBJ2-1; D remains unclear. Trimming took off 0 bases at V and 0 bases at J, with 15 bases between the two ends. From germline, CDR1 is LGHNA and CDR2 YSLEER. The CDR3 sequence is 18 residues long.

The table lists this clonotype with a count of one. V and J are TRBV7-2 and TRBJ2-7, with D maybe TRBD2 (6 bases). There are 14 residues in the CDR3. Germline V gene lookup returns CDR1 SGHTA and CDR2 FQGNSA. V dropped 5 bases and J dropped 6 bases, with 17 bases sitting between them. The CDR3 sequence: CASSRRGIPSEQYF. CDR3 coding DNA: TGTGCCAGCAGCCGTCGGGGGATTCCCTCCGAGCAGTACTTC.

Ten or more counts support this clonotype. The chain couples TRBV27 to TRBJ1-1; D is unclear. CDR1 is MNHEY and CDR2 is SMNVEV in the germline V gene (reference sequence). There are 14 residues in the CDR3. The ends were cut back, 3 bases at V and 1 base at J, with 9 bases in the middle. The CDR3 loop is CASSFGGPNTEAFF. CDR3 in DNA: TGTGCCAGCAGTTTCGGCGGGCCGAACACTGAAGCTTTCTTT.

The CDR3 spells CASRVSNTGELFF. The DNA of the CDR3 is TGCGCCAGCCGGGTCTCAAACACCGGGGAGCTGTTTTTT. The genes are TRBV10-1 and TRBJ2-2, with D uncertain. This CDR3 has 13 residues. The ends were cut back, 8 bases at V and 2 bases at J, with 9 bases in the middle. CDR1 and CDR2 (germline): WNHNN, SYGVQD (reference sequence).

This clonotype was seen ten or more times. The gene calls are TRBV10-3 and TRBJ1-1, with 9 bases lining up with TRBD1. The trim removed 2 bases at V and 3 bases at J, leaving 4 bases unmatched. This CDR3 is 15 amino acids long. Germline CDR1 ENHRY, CDR2 SYGVKD. CDR3 region: CAISEEGQGDTEAFF. As DNA, the CDR3 is TGTGCCATCAGTGAGGAGGGACAGGGTGACACTGAAGCTTTCTTT.

The V and J genes are TRBV24-1 and TRBJ2-7; D perhaps matches TRBD1 (6 bases). Germline V gives CDR1 KGHDR, CDR2 SFDVKD. V lost 3 bases and J lost 2, with 10 bases in between. CDR3 length equals 14 residues. Here the CDR3 DNA reads TGTGCCACCAGTGATCCCGGGACACCCTACGAGCAGTACTTC. It codes for CATSDPGTPYEQYF.

This clonotype was found a few times. This sequence joins TRBV6-2 or TRBV6-3 and TRBJ1-4, with TRBD1 as a possible D gene (5 bases). The germline V and J ends were trimmed by 7 bases and 8 bases, with 26 bases remaining between them. The CDR3 has 17 residues. From germline, CDR1 is MNHEY and CDR2 SVGEGT. CDR3: CASTSSQVFSSWEKLFF. The CDR3 DNA follows: TGTGCCAGCACCTCATCACAGGTCTTCTCCTCGTGGGAAAAACTGTTTTTT.

As for this clonotype: Just one base apart from a much larger clone, this may be a read error. The chain has TRBV11-2 and TRBJ1-1, with 7 bases aligning to TRBD1. J lost 12 bases, V lost 0 bases, and 10 bases had no gene match. The CDR3 is 14 residues long. Per germline, CDR1 SGHAT and CDR2 FQNNGV. The CDR3 DNA reads TGTGCCAGCAGCTTAGAGGTGACAGGGCGGACTACTTTCTTT. Its protein is CASSLEVTGRTTFF.

The V call is TRBV6-2 or TRBV6-3, the J call TRBJ2-1, with TRBD2 as a possible D gene (6 bases). Trimming left V 6 bases short and J 12 bases short, with 15 bases between. Germline V lookup: CDR1 MNHEY, CDR2 SVGEGT. The CDR3 sequence is 12 residues long. CDR3 sequence reads: CASRTERLGQFF. The CDR3 nucleotides are TGTGCCAGCAGAACCGAACGACTAGGGCAGTTCTTC.

The genes are TRBV29-1 and TRBJ2-7; D is possibly TRBD1 (6 bases). The germline CDR1 and CDR2 sequences are SQVTM and ANQGSEA. V dropped 7 bases and J dropped 1 base, with 14 bases sitting between them. The CDR3 runs 13 residues. CDR3 amino acids: CSGVGTQSYEQYF. CDR3 sequence (DNA): TGCAGCGGGGTGGGGACACAGTCCTACGAGCAGTACTTC.

This clonotype came up many times. The rearrangement links TRBV14 to TRBJ1-1; TRBD1 matches 7 bases. The CDR3 extends over 15 amino acids. Trimming at V came to 3 bases and at J to 0 bases, leaving 4 bases not matched to a gene. Germline CDR1 reads SGHDN; CDR2 reads FVKESK. The CDR3 here is CASSHPGQMNTEAFF. The CDR3 nucleotides read TGTGCCAGCAGCCACCCGGGACAGATGAACACTGAAGCTTTCTTT. Filled out from reference TRBV14 and TRBJ1-1, the complete variable domain reads EAGVTQFPSHSVIEKGQTVTLRCDPISGHDNLYWYRRVMGKEIKFLLHFVKESKQDESGMPNNRFLAERTGGTYSTLKVQPAELEDSGVYFCASSHPGQMNTEAFFGQGTRLTVV.

This clonotype was detected many times. This sequence joins TRBV11-2 and TRBJ1-1, with D perhaps matching TRBD1 (6 bases). Germline lookup yields CDR1 SGHAT and CDR2 FQNNGV. The CDR3 contains 13 residues. The V and J ends lost 2 bases and 6 bases respectively, with 10 bases between them. CDR3 in amino acids: CASSLSGAAEAFF. DNA of the CDR3: TGTGCCAGCAGCTTATCGGGGGCCGCTGAAGCTTTCTTT.

The gene calls are TRBV9 and TRBJ2-1; perhaps TRBD2 as D (8 bases). CDR1 SGDLS and CDR2 YYNGEE come from the germline V gene. The V gene lost 0 bases and the J gene lost 7 bases, with 20 bases spanning the gap. The CDR3 spans 17 residues. The CDR3 nucleotides read TGTGCCAGCAGCGTAGTAGGGGGCGGCGGGGGGTTGAATGAGCAGTTCTTC. This gives the protein CASSVVGGGGGLNEQFF.

This clonotype was found many times. This chain uses TRBV6-2 or TRBV6-3 with TRBJ2-7; TRBD1 aligns across 8 bases. Germline V gene data show CDR1 as MNHEY and CDR2 as SVGEGT. CDR3 length equals 13 residues. V gave up 6 bases and J gave up 7 bases; unmatched junction bases: 8. The DNA of the CDR3 is TGTGCCAGCAGCCCGGACAGGGTGGGGGAGCAGTACTTC. Amino acid sequence: CASSPDRVGEQYF.

A few counts support this clonotype. This chain joins TRBV7-9 and TRBJ1-5; D is unclear. In germline, CDR1 is SEHNR, CDR2 FQNEAQ (reference sequence). Trimming cost V 0 bases and J 6 bases, with 9 bases left between them. This CDR3 contains 14 residues. CDR3 nucleotide sequence: TGTGCCAGCAGCTTAGCGGGGATGGGTCAGCCCCAGCATTTT. Its translation is CASSLAGMGQPQHF.

This clonotype was detected many times. CDR3 sequence (DNA): TGTGCCAGCAGCCTTAGCGGGAGCGTCCACAATGAGCAGTTCTTC. Protein: CASSLSGSVHNEQFF. The rearrangement links TRBV3-1 to TRBJ2-1; the match to TRBD2 covers 9 bases. Germline CDR1 LGHDT, CDR2 YNNKEL (reference sequence). CDR3 length equals 15 residues. V gave up 4 bases and J gave up 5 bases; unmatched junction bases: 6.

This clonotype is a singleton in its sample. The V gene is TRBV6-1, the J gene TRBJ2-5; 10 bases map to TRBD2. V shed 7 bases and J 2 bases; nucleotides not matched to a gene: 4. The germline gives CDR1 MNHNS, CDR2 SASEGT. The CDR3 covers 14 residues. This CDR3 reads CASIGLADQETQYF. CDR3 DNA sequence: TGTGCCAGCATCGGACTAGCGGATCAAGAGACCCAGTACTTC.

This clonotype was counted a few times. The chain carries TRBV6-1 and TRBJ1-5; 7 bases align to TRBD1. The CDR3 is 16 residues long. J was trimmed by 0 bases and V by 7 bases; bases with no gene match: 9. Looked up from germline, CDR1 is MNHNS and CDR2 is SASEGT. The CDR3 loop is CASTPDRQISNQPQHF. The CDR3 region has the DNA TGTGCCAGCACCCCGGACAGGCAAATTAGCAATCAGCCCCAGCATTTT.

This clonotype was detected many times. The chain carries TRBV6-1 and TRBJ1-5, with D possibly being TRBD1 (6 bases). CDR1 MNHNS and CDR2 SASEGT come from the germline V gene. V shed 5 bases and J shed 1 base, with 12 bases lying between them. The CDR3 is 15 amino acids. The CDR3 region is CASSFGTPSNQPQHF. CDR3 coding DNA: TGTGCCAGCAGTTTTGGGACACCCAGCAATCAGCCCCAGCATTTT.

The rearrangement uses TRBV20-1 and TRBJ2-7, with D tentatively TRBD1 (5 bases). Trimming shortened V by 0 bases and J by 0 bases, and 21 bases separated the two germline ends. The CDR3 has 18 residues. Per germline, CDR1 DFQATT and CDR2 SNEGSKA (reference sequence). The CDR3 DNA follows: TGCAGTGCTAGAGATATTTTTTCAGGGCAGACGAGCTCCTACGAGCAGTACTTC. It yields the protein CSARDIFSGQTSSYEQYF.

About this clonotype: A clone one base away is much larger, so this may be a read error. This sequence joins TRBV9 and TRBJ2-3; D is uncertain. The tail of the sequence fits TRBJ1-5 better, so the J call may be wrong. Germline V gene data show CDR1 as SGDLS and CDR2 as YYNGEE. The CDR3 loop spans 15 amino acids. CDR3 nucleotide sequence: TGTGCCAGCAGCGTAGTCGGCTGGGTCACAGATACGCAGCATTTT. Translation gives CASSVVGWVTDTQHF.

This chain uses TRBV5-8 with TRBJ2-2, with D possibly TRBD1 on 5 matching bases. The CDR3 is 15 amino acids. The germline V and J ends were trimmed by 2 bases and 3 bases, with 11 bases remaining between them. CDR1 is SGHTS and CDR2 is YDEGEE in the germline V gene. CDR3: CASSFRAGYTGELFF. The CDR3 nucleotides read TGTGCCAGCAGCTTCAGGGCAGGGTACACCGGGGAGCTGTTTTTT.

The chain employs TRBV7-9 and TRBJ2-1, with 10 bases lining up with TRBD2. V dropped 3 bases and J dropped 7; count of bases not matched to a gene: 6. The V gene's germline CDR1 is SEHNR and CDR2 FQNEAQ (reference sequence). The CDR3 sequence is 15 residues long. The CDR3 here is CASSLGLARNNEQFF. The CDR3, as DNA: TGTGCCAGCAGCTTGGGACTAGCGCGAAATAATGAGCAGTTCTTC.

This clonotype was observed many times. The V gene is TRBV11-2, the J gene TRBJ1-1; D unresolved. There are 12 residues in the CDR3. Germline V CDR1 and CDR2: SGHAT, FQNNGV. The ends were cut back, 6 bases at V and 5 bases at J, with 10 bases in the middle. The CDR3, as DNA: TGTGCCAGCAGTACCGGAAGGACTGAAGCTTTCTTT. Protein product: CASSTGRTEAFF.

This clonotype was seen more than once but under ten times. V and J are TRBV7-8 and TRBJ2-5; D may correspond to TRBD1 or TRBD2 (5 bases each). Per germline, CDR1 SGHVS and CDR2 FQNEAQ. The CDR3 has 17 amino acids. V lost 1 base and J lost 5, with 20 bases in between. The chain's CDR3 is CASSLDRTGFKYETQYF. The CDR3 nucleotides read TGTGCCAGCAGCTTAGACAGGACGGGATTTAAATATGAGACCCAGTACTTC. Using reference TRBV7-8 and TRBJ2-5 for the parts outside the CDR3, the full variable domain is GAGVSQSPRYKVAKRGQDVALRCDPISGHVSLFWYQQALGQGPEFLTYFQNEAQLDKSGLPSDRFFAERPEGSVSTLKIQRTQQEDSAVYLCASSLDRTGFKYETQYFGPGTRLLVL.